This record covers a single TCR beta chain. This clone was counted once. Its antigen has not been determined. No base-level quality is on record; no much larger clone is a single base apart. From the cysteine through the phenylalanine, the CDR3 covers 13 amino acids. The retained sequence is limited to the CDR3, 39 bases, with the frame set at the first base. Unmatched junction bases come to 5, with V trimmed by 6 bases and J by 3 bases. For CDR1 and CDR2, the germline V gene (reference sequence) lists LNHDA and SQIVND. The data were taken from a study of cytomegalovirus exposure and HLA in healthy donors (dated by TCRdb to 2016 to 2017). Turning to the overall study: The 670 or so repertoires of the first cohort and the 95 to 150 validation repertoires were produced on the same platform, according to a later analysis. The aim of the study was to test whether cataloging public T cell receptors could identify signatures of past pathogen exposure. Besides the first cohort of roughly 660 subjects, a separate validation cohort made up of 95 to 150 different subjects was used. High-throughput TCR immunosequencing, statistical association of individual TCRs with disease status, and machine learning were combined to predict cytomegalovirus infection status. General findings and caveats noted by the study authors: In vitro tests confirmed that a few of the cytomegalovirus-associated TCR beta chains recognize cytomegalovirus antigens. Most TCR sequences were seen in very few donors, while some public TCRs were found in many individuals. A later analysis lacked HLA typing for the validation cohort, so it scored co-occurrence in that cohort across all 130 or so repertoires. The study listed over 150 TCR beta chains as associated with cytomegalovirus. It was suggested by the authors that the approach could potentially be generalized to other disease states and immunological phenotypes. In a later analysis, TCRs clustered in the first cohort were found to also tend to co-occur in the 130 or so validation repertoires, with approximately 93% of cluster scores above 0. In both the original and validation cohorts, the classifier was reported to diagnose cytomegalovirus status with high specificity and sensitivity.

Preparation of the library involved the immunoSEQ multiplex PCR assay. As for how the authors treated the data: A statistical classification framework was developed to diagnose cytomegalovirus status using the catalog of TCR beta chain sequences. Held by TCRdb, this immuneACCESS table contains in-frame sequences only and omits some clones. Under half of the omission traces to an unresolved V gene where checked; the cause of the rest is unknown. V and J calls plus clone size are reproduced from that table; the DNA served to infer D and trimming. Here the sample has fewer than 200,000 clones; 84% occur a single time. Of the sample, roughly 2.8% falls within the top ten clones. The donors were included in the validation cohort of over a hundred subjects, a group kept apart from the approximately 700-subject first cohort.

This clonotype originated in a woman under 30 in good health and CMV-seropositive. The rearrangement combines TRBV19 with TRBJ2-7, with 7 bases in between that match TRBD2. Input material: PBMCs. The CDR3 has the sequence CASRQSGGYEQYF. Here is the DNA: TGTGCCAGTAGGCAATCGGGGGGCTACGAGCAGTACTTC.